This T cell receptor beta chain was captured by sequencing in a study of cytomegalovirus exposure and HLA in healthy donors. TCRdb's table, derived via immunoSEQ multiplex PCR, lists solely in-frame clones and lacks some. The repertoire includes around 260,000 clones, roughly 87% of them detected once, and 3.1% sits in the top ten. The CDR3 sequence is 14 residues long. V lost 1 base and J 2 bases, leaving 9 bases between the germline ends. Germline assignment: CDR1 SGHTA and CDR2 FQGTGA. This TCR derives from a woman aged 30 to 39 in good health and CMV-seronegative. Material: PBMCs. V is TRBV7-3 and J is TRBJ2-7; possible D gene TRBD1, 6 bases. The chain's CDR3 is CASSLRGGPYEQYF. The CDR3 DNA is TGTGCCAGCAGCTTAAGAGGGGGTCCCTACGAGCAGTACTTC.